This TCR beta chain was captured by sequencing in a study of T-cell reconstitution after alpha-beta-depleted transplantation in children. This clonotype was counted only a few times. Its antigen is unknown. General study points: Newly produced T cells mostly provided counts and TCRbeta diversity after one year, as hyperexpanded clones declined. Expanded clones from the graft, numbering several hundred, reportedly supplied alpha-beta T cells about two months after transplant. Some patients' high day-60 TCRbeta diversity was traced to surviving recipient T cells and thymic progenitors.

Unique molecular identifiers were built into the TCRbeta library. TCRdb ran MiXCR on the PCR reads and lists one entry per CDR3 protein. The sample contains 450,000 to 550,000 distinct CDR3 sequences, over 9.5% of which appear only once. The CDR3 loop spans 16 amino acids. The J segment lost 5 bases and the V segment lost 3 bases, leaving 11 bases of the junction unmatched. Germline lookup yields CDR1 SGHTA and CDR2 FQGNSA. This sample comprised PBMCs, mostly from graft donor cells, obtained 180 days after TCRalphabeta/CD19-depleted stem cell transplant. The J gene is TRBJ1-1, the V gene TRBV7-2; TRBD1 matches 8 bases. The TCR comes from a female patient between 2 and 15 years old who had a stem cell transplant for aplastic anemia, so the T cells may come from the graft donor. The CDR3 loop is CASSFGRGRLSTEAFF. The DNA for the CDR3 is TGTGCCAGCAGCTTTGGCAGGGGGCGCCTTAGTACTGAAGCTTTCTTT.